This is a list of T cell receptor beta chains from one sample in a study of blood T cell repertoires in COVID-19. Using immunoSEQ multiplex PCR, the repertoire was profiled, and TCRdb retains in-frame clones only, with some absent. The repertoire includes under 140,000 clones, around 90% of them detected once, and around 3.2% sits in the top ten. The sequencing sample was made of peripheral blood. All receptors come from a woman aged 45-59 years with acute or convalescent COVID-19. Each CDR3 is given with its conserved first and last residue. D genes are given only for firm matches. Clone size, where shown, is once, few, many, or a class for clones that have expanded.

>TRBD1|TRBV4-1|TRBJ1-5|NA|16
TGCGCCAGCAGCCAAGAGGGGACAGGGACCAATCAGCCCCAGCATTTT
CASSQEGTGTNQPQHF
>TRBD2|TRBV7-2|TRBJ2-3|NA|16
TGTGCCAGCAGCTCTCGACTAGCGGGAGGCGCAGATACGCAGTATTTT
CASSSRLAGGADTQYF
>NA|TRBV7-2|TRBJ1-5|NA|15
TGTGCCAGCAGCTTAGATCAGGGGAACAATCAGCCCCAGCATTTT
CASSLDQGNNQPQHF
>TRBD1|TRBV23-1|TRBJ2-7|NA|14
TGCGCCAGCTGCAGGGGGCGAGGTAGTCGGGAGCAGTACTTC
CASCRGRGSREQYF
>NA|TRBV27|TRBJ1-1|NA|13
TGTGCCAGTGTGGGACAACCTAACACTGAAGCTTTCTTT
CASVGQPNTEAFF
>TRBD2|TRBV6-5|TRBJ2-7|once|14
TGTGCCAGCAGTTACTCTAGCGGGAACAACGAGCAGTACTTC
CASSYSSGNNEQYF
>NA|TRBV28|TRBJ1-5|NA|15
TGTGCCAGCACCCTAATGGGGGGGAGCAATCAGCCCCAGCATTTT
CASTLMGGSNQPQHF
>TRBD2|TRBV19|TRBJ2-2|NA|15
TGTGCCAGTAGTTCTAGCGGGATCAACACCGGGGAGCTGTTTTTT
CASSSSGINTGELFF
>TRBD2|TRBV29-1|TRBJ2-2|NA|15
TGCAGCGTCGTGACTAGCGTACCGAACACCGGGGAGCTGTTTTTT
CSVVTSVPNTGELFF
>TRBD1|TRBV18|TRBJ2-7|NA|17
TGTGCCAGCTCATCGGGACAGGGAGGACCTAGAGGGGACGAGCAGTACTTC
CASSSGQGGPRGDEQYF
>TRBD1|TRBV6-5|TRBJ2-7|once|15
TGTGCCAGCAGTTACGGGGACAGGGGAACCTACGAGCAGTACTTC
CASSYGDRGTYEQYF
>TRBD2|TRBV6-5|TRBJ2-7|NA|15
TGTGCCAGCAGTTACGGGGCTAGCGGTACCTACGAGCAGTACTTC
CASSYGASGTYEQYF
>TRBD1|TRBV5-1|TRBJ2-5|NA|14
TGCGCCAGCAGCTTGGGGGACAGACAAGAGACCCAGTACTTC
CASSLGDRQETQYF
>TRBD2|TRBV4-1|TRBJ2-2|few|16
TGCGCCAGCAGCCAAGCCCCTAGCGGGAGCACCGGGGAGCTGTTTTTT
CASSQAPSGSTGELFF
>NA|TRBV2|TRBJ1-5|NA|15
TGTGCCAGCAGTGGTCAGACAGTTCTCAATCAGCCCCAGCATTTT
CASSGQTVLNQPQHF
>TRBD2|TRBV27|TRBJ2-3|NA|17
TGTGCCAGCAGTTTCTCCTCGGGACTAGCGGGAGGCAGTACGCAGTATTTT
CASSFSSGLAGGSTQYF
>TRBD2|TRBV20-1|TRBJ2-1|NA|16
TGCAGTGCTAGTCTTACCGGGGGCGGGAGGTTGGATGAGCAGTTCTTC
CSASLTGGGRLDEQFF
>TRBD1|TRBV7-8|TRBJ1-2|NA|14
TGTGCCAGCAGCTTACAGGGGGCGCCGGGGGGCTACACCTTC
CASSLQGAPGGYTF
>NA|TRBV23-1|TRBJ1-5|NA|15
TGCGCCAGCAGGCTCGAAGACACGGACAATCAGCCCCAGCATTTT
CASRLEDTDNQPQHF
>TRBD2|TRBV29-1|TRBJ2-2|NA|13
TGCAGCGTTGGACTAGCGGGAGCCGGGGAGCTGTTTTTT
CSVGLAGAGELFF
>NA|TRBV12-3/TRBV12-4|TRBJ1-3|NA|13
TGTGCCAGTGCCACAGGCTCTGGAAACACCATATATTTT
CASATGSGNTIYF
>TRBD1|TRBV6-5|TRBJ1-2|NA|13
TGTGCCAGCAGCCGGGGACAGGACTATGGCTACACCTTC
CASSRGQDYGYTF
>NA|TRBV5-5|TRBJ1-3|NA|16
TGTGCCAGCAGAACAGGGCTACAAAGCTCTGGAAACACCATATATTTT
CASRTGLQSSGNTIYF
>NA|TRBV6-5|TRBJ1-2|NA|14
TGTGCCAGCACAAACAGGGCCGGTTCGGGGGGCTACACCTTC
CASTNRAGSGGYTF
>TRBD1|TRBV4-2|TRBJ1-1|NA|18
TGTGCCAGCAGCCGAAGAGGTTCCCGCGGGACAGGGTCCACTGAAGCTTTCTTT
CASSRRGSRGTGSTEAFF
>NA|TRBV2|TRBJ1-6|few|14
TGTGCCAGCAGTGTCAATAAGGGAGGTTCACCCCTCCACTTT
CASSVNKGGSPLHF
>TRBD1|TRBV11-2|TRBJ1-4|NA|15
TGTGCCAGCAGCACCGGACAGGGATGGGCTGAAAAACTGTTTTTT
CASSTGQGWAEKLFF
>NA|TRBV21-1|TRBJ1-5|NA|17
TGTGCCAGCAGCAAAGATCGGAACAGGGAAGAAGATCAGCCCCAGCATTTT
CASSKDRNREEDQPQHF
>NA|TRBV30|TRBJ1-2|NA|13
TGTGCCTGGAGCGACGGGGGGAGTTATGGCTACACCTTC
CAWSDGGSYGYTF
>TRBD2|TRBV6-1|TRBJ2-2|NA|16
TGTGCCAGAAGTGGGTCCCTAGCGGGGAACACCGGGGAGCTGTTTTTT
CARSGSLAGNTGELFF
>TRBD1|TRBV19|TRBJ2-7|NA|15
TGTGCCAGTAGTTTAAAGGGACAGGAGTCCTACGAGCAGTACTTC
CASSLKGQESYEQYF
>NA|TRBV6-5|TRBJ1-5|NA|15
TGTGCCAGCAGTAGACAGTCAAATAGCAATCAGCCCCAGCATTTT
CASSRQSNSNQPQHF
>TRBD2|TRBV6-1|TRBJ2-1|NA|14
TGTGCCAGCAGTGAATTTGGCGGGAGGTATGAGCAGTTCTTC
CASSEFGGRYEQFF
>TRBD1|TRBV2|TRBJ1-6|NA|14
TGTGCCAGCAGTGACAGGGGGTATAATTCACCCCTCCACTTT
CASSDRGYNSPLHF
>NA|TRBV18|TRBJ2-7|NA|13
TGTGCCAGCTCACCACTCCGGGCCTACGAGCAGTACTTC
CASSPLRAYEQYF
>NA|TRBV29-1|TRBJ2-5|NA|17
TGCAGCGTCGGAGCGAGTATAGGGGGTACCGGCGTAGAGACCCAGTACTTC
CSVGASIGGTGVETQYF
>NA|TRBV10-3|TRBJ1-5|NA|13
TGTGCCATCAGTCCCTACCTCAATCAGCCCCAGCATTTT
CAISPYLNQPQHF
>NA|TRBV27|TRBJ1-1|NA|13
TGTGCCAGCGTTTCGGGGGATTGGACTGAAGCTTTCTTT
CASVSGDWTEAFF
>TRBD1|TRBV19|TRBJ1-3|NA|18
TGTGCCAGTAGCCCTACACAGGGGACAGGGAGATGGAGAAACACCATATATTTT
CASSPTQGTGRWRNTIYF
>TRBD2|TRBV24-1|TRBJ2-3|NA|14
TGTGCCACCAGTAGAGCGGGGCGCACAGATACGCAGTATTTT
CATSRAGRTDTQYF
>NA|TRBV18|TRBJ2-3|NA|14
TGTGCCAGCTCACCTCCCGGGTCATCGGATACGCAGTATTTT
CASSPPGSSDTQYF
>TRBD2|TRBV5-1|TRBJ2-1|NA|15
TGCGCCAGCAGCTTGGGCGGGGGAGAGTACAATGAGCAGTTCTTC
CASSLGGGEYNEQFF
>TRBD1|TRBV28|TRBJ1-5|NA|16
TGTGCCAGCAGTTCACGACAGGGGGCCTGGAATCAGCCCCAGCATTTT
CASSSRQGAWNQPQHF
>TRBD1|TRBV10-3|TRBJ2-7|NA|13
TGTGCCATCAGTGGACAGGGCTCCTACGAGCAGTACTTC
CAISGQGSYEQYF
>TRBD1|TRBV7-9|TRBJ1-4|NA|19
TGTGCCAGCAGCTTAGAGTCTGGGCAGGGGGCAACTTCTAATGAAAAACTGTTTTTT
CASSLESGQGATSNEKLFF
>TRBD2|TRBV6-1|TRBJ2-1|NA|15
TGTGCCAGCAGTGAAGCAAGCGGGAGTTACAATGAGCAGTTCTTC
CASSEASGSYNEQFF
>NA|TRBV2|TRBJ2-1|NA|20
TGTGCCAGCAGTGAAGCGCGGGGGCGGGAGAATCGGCGGAACTACAATGAGCAGTTCTTC
CASSEARGRENRRNYNEQFF
>TRBD2|TRBV24-1|TRBJ2-1|NA|14
TGTGCCACCAGTGCTAGCGGATCCTACAATGAGCAGTTCTTC
CATSASGSYNEQFF
>NA|TRBV5-6|TRBJ2-5|NA|15
TGTGCCAGCAGCATCCCGGGGAACAGCGCGGAGACCCAGTACTTC
CASSIPGNSAETQYF
>TRBD2|TRBV19|TRBJ2-3|NA|16
TGTGCCAGTAGACTCCTCGCTAGCGGGCGCACAGATACGCAGTATTTT
CASRLLASGRTDTQYF
>TRBD1|TRBV28|TRBJ1-5|NA|18
TGTGCCAGCAGTTTACCACAGGGGGCGACGGGTAGCAATCAGCCCCAGCATTTT
CASSLPQGATGSNQPQHF
>NA|TRBV21-1|TRBJ2-7|NA|16
TGTGCCAGCACCCGACGAGTTAGCGGGAGCACCTACGAGCAGTACTTC
CASTRRVSGSTYEQYF
>NA|TRBV7-2|TRBJ1-1|once|15
TGTGCCAGCAGCTTAGCGGGGGGGATGAACACTGAAGCTTTCTTT
CASSLAGGMNTEAFF
>TRBD2|TRBV6-6|TRBJ2-2|NA|16
TGTGCCAGCAGTTGGACTAGCGGGAGAGGGTCCGGGGAGCTGTTTTTT
CASSWTSGRGSGELFF
>NA|TRBV27|TRBJ2-7|NA|17
TGTGCCAGCAGTTTTAAGCTGAGTGCGGGACTCGCCTACGAGCAGTACTTC
CASSFKLSAGLAYEQYF
>NA|TRBV19|TRBJ2-2|NA|15
TGTGCCAGTAGTATTTGGGGAGCCAACACCGGGGAGCTGTTTTTT
CASSIWGANTGELFF
>NA|TRBV30|TRBJ1-1|NA|15
TGTGCCTGGAGTCTGATGACGGGGATGAACACTGAAGCTTTCTTT
CAWSLMTGMNTEAFF
>TRBD2|TRBV28|TRBJ2-7|NA|14
TGTGCCAGCAGTTTACGGGGGGGCTGGGACGAGCAGTACTTC
CASSLRGGWDEQYF
>TRBD1|TRBV18|TRBJ1-5|NA|15
TGTGCCAGCTCACCACAGGGGGCGAGCAATCAGCCCCAGCATTTT
CASSPQGASNQPQHF